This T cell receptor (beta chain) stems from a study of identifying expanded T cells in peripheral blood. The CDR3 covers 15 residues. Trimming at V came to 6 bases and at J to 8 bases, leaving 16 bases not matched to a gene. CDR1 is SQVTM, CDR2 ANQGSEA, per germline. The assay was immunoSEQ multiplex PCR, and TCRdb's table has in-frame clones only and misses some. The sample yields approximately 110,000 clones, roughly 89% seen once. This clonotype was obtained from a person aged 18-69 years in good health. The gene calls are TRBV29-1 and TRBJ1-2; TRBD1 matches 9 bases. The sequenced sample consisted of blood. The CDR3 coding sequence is TGCAGCGTCGCCGGGACAGGGTACCCGCTGGTCGGCTACACCTTC. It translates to CSVAGTGYPLVGYTF. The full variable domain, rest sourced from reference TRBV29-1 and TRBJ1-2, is SAVISQKPSRDICQRGTSLTIQCQVDSQVTMMFWYRQQPGQSLTLIATANQGSEATYESGFVIDKFPISRPNLTFSTLTVSNMSPEDSSIYLCSVAGTGYPLVGYTFGSGTRLTVV.